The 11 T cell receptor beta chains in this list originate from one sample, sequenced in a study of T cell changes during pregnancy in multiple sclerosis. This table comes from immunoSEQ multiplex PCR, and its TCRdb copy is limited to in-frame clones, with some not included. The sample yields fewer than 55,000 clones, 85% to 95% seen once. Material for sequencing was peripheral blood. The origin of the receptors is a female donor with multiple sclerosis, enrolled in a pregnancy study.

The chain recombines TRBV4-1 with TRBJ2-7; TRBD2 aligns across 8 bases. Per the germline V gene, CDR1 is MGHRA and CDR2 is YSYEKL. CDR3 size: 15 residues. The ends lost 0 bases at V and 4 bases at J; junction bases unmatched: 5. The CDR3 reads CASSQDLREEYEQYF. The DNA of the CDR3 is TGCGCCAGCAGCCAAGATTTGCGGGAGGAATACGAGCAGTACTTC.

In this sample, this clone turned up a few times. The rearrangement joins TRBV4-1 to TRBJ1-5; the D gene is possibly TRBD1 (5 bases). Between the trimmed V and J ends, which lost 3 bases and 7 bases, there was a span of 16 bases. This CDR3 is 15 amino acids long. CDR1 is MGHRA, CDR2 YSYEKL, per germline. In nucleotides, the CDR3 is TGCGCCAGCAGCCATTGGCCGGGGGTTTTCCAGCCCCAGCATTTT. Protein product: CASSHWPGVFQPQHF.

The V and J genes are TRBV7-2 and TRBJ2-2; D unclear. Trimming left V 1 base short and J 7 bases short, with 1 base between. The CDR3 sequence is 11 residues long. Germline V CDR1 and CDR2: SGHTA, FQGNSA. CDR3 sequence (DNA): TGTGCCAGCAGCTTAGACGGGGAGCTGTTTTTT. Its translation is CASSLDGELFF.

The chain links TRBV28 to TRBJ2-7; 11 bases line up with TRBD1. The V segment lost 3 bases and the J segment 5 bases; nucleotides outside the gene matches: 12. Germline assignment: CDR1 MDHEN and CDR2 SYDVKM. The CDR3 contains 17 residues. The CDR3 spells CASSFSLKPGQGDEQYF. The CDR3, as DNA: TGTGCCAGCAGTTTCTCACTAAAACCGGGACAGGGGGACGAGCAGTACTTC.

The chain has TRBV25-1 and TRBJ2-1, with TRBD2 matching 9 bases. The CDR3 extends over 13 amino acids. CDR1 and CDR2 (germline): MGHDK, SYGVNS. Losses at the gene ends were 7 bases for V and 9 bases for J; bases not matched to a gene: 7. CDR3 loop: CASKFSGSREQFF. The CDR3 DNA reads TGTGCCAGCAAGTTTAGCGGGAGCCGTGAGCAGTTCTTC.

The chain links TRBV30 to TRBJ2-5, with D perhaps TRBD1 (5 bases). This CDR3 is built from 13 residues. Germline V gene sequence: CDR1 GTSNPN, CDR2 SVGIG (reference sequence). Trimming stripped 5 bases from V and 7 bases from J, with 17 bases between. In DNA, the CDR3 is TGTGCCTGGGCCCACCAGGGTGCCGGGACCCAGTACTTC. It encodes CAWAHQGAGTQYF. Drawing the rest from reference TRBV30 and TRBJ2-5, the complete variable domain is SQTIHQWPATLVQPVGSPLSLECTVEGTSNPNLYWYRQAAGRGLQLLFYSVGIGQISSEVPQNLSASRPQDRQFILSSKKLLLSDSGFYLCAWAHQGAGTQYFGPGTRLLVL.

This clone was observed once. CDR3 loop: CASSLSSSIYGYTF. The DNA of the CDR3 is TGTGCCAGCAGTTTGAGCAGTTCTATCTATGGCTACACCTTC. The chain links TRBV28 to TRBJ1-2; D unclear. The CDR3 totals 14 residues. The germline CDR1 and CDR2 sequences are MDHEN and SYDVKM. V lost 3 bases and J lost 4, with 12 bases in between.

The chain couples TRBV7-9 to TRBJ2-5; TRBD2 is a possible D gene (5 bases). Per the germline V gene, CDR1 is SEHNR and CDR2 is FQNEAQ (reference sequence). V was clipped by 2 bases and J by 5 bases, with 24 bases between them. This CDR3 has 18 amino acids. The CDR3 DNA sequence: TGTGCCAGCAGCTTAAGGAGCCAGCGGAGGAGTGGTGTGGAGACCCAGTACTTC. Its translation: CASSLRSQRRSGVETQYF.

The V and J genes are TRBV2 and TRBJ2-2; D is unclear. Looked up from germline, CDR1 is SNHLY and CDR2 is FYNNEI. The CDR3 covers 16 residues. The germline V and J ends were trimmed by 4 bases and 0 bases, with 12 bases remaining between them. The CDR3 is CASSVARKANTGELFF. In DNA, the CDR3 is TGTGCCAGCAGTGTAGCCCGCAAGGCGAACACCGGGGAGCTGTTTTTT.

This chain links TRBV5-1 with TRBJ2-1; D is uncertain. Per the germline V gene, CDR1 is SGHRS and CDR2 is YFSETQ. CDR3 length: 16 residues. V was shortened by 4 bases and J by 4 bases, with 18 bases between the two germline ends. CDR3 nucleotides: TGCGCCAGCAGCCCGCCTCTTATATCTCATTACAATGAGCAGTTCTTC. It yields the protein CASSPPLISHYNEQFF.

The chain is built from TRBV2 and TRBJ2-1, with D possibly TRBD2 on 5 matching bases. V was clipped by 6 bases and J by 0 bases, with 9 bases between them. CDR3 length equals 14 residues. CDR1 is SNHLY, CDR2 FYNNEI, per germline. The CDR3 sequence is CASRAGTSYNEQFF. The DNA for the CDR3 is TGTGCCAGCAGGGCGGGCACCTCCTACAATGAGCAGTTCTTC.